This note documents a single TCR beta chain sequence. This clone counts as medium-sized (0.01 to 0.1%). Its antigen is unknown. No per-base quality is available; no much larger clone lies one base away. The library was generated by the immunoSEQ multiplex PCR assay. RNA was extracted from all samples and reverse transcribed into cDNA, which served as template for TCR sequencing. SuperScript III was used for first-strand cDNA synthesis, primed with a 2:1 mix of oligo-dT and random hexamers. A synthetic immune receptor repertoire was used to measure amplification bias, and any remaining bias was corrected computationally. In the original analysis: After raw reads were preprocessed to remove errors, the CDR3 was defined following IMGT conventions as running from the conserved cysteine to phenylalanine. Clonality was calculated as 1 minus Shannon entropy normalized by log2 of the number of productive unique TCRs. Whether each scalp clone was CD4 or CD8 was inferred by checking scalp TCRbeta sequences against the CD4 and CD8 repertoires from sorted blood. The table was pulled from immuneACCESS by TCRdb, which kept in-frame rearrangements only. Such tables lose some clones; where checked, under half of the loss comes from unresolved V genes, and the rest has no known cause. The V and J calls and clone size were taken over from that table, and D and trimming were inferred from the DNA. Across this sample there are approximately 42,000 clones, with about two thirds seen only once. 20% to 25% of the sample belongs to the ten largest clones.

This specimen's time point label, per the study, means: less than five weeks on oral tofacitinib. According to the study, the label for this sample's treatment or condition signals: oral pan-JAK inhibitor, 5-10 mg twice daily. From alopecia areata patients, peripheral blood was collected along with lesional scalp punch biopsies. PBMCs were separated by density centrifugation and stained for CD3, CD4 and CD8, after which CD4+ and CD8+ T cells were sorted on a FACSAria. Inclusive of the bounding cysteine and phenylalanine, the CDR3 is 16 residues long. Only CDR3 DNA remains: 48 bases, in frame from the first base. The germline V gene encodes CDR1 MRHNA and CDR2 SNTAGT. V is pared back by 6 bases and J by 2 bases, with 14 bases lying between the germline termini. These data are taken from a study of CD8+ T cells in alopecia areata (dated by TCRdb to the late 2010s). At the level of the whole study: The treated patients took part in an open-label pilot trial in which moderate-to-severe alopecia areata was treated with oral tofacitinib at 5 to 10 mg twice daily. Patients stayed on tofacitinib for 6 to 18 months and then had 6 months of follow-up off drug so that delayed response and recurrence could be assessed. For the treated patients, the SALT score, which quantifies what percentage of scalp surface area is affected, served as the measure of disease severity. High-throughput TCRbeta sequencing was used to examine T cell clonal expansion in alopecia areata in both the C3H/HeJ mouse model and human patients. Scalp tissue and sorted CD4+ and CD8+ peripheral blood T cells from patchy and totalis/universalis alopecia areata patients and from healthy controls were covered by human TCRbeta sequencing. Biopsies were taken from tofacitinib-treated patients at baseline and again at 4 and 24 weeks into treatment, and several of those patients also had a later scalp biopsy. Scalp clonality was compared across normal scalp (n=4), patchy alopecia areata scalp (n=8), and alopecia totalis/universalis scalp (n=8). RNA was obtained with the PAXgene miRNA kit for fixed scalp, the miRNeasy kit for PBMCs, and the RNeasy kit for mouse skin. Amplification of TCRbeta CDR3 regions was done by immunoSEQ multiplex PCR using 35 Vbeta forward primers and 13 Jbeta reverse primers.

The study at large found these results: Compared with mice, TCR sequences shared between patients were less clear, possibly partly because of HLA diversity across the patient population. Resident alphabeta T cells in normal human skin are also sequenced, complicating scalp TCR repertoire analysis, unlike mouse skin dominated by gammadelta T cells. Scalp clonality and the number of expanded CD8+ clones among the top 100 scalp clones were significantly decreased by tofacitinib. Higher clonality and more expanded CD8+ clones were observed in lesional scalp than in normal scalp, particularly in alopecia totalis/universalis, a finding suggestive of antigenic drive. Because the treated cohort was small and included a single nonresponder, larger studies are needed to assess links between baseline CD8+ expansion and response. During tofacitinib treatment, many expanded lesional clones stuck around in both scalp and blood, and this persistence may partly explain why relapse happens after treatment is stopped.

This TCR came from a human donor with alopecia areata. Recombination joined TRBV6-4 with TRBJ2-6; the D gene is possibly TRBD2, with 5 bases matching. The sequenced sample was CD8+ T cells sorted from blood, obtained at week 4, from a patient treated with tofacitinib. The CDR3 here reads CASSPAAGAGANVLTF. At the DNA level, the sequence is TGTGCCAGCAGCCCGGCGGCCGGGGCTGGGGCCAACGTCCTGACTTTC.